This TCR beta chain came from a study of blood T cell repertoires in COVID-19. Germline V lookup: CDR1 SGHTA, CDR2 FQGTGA. The trim removed 4 bases at V and 10 bases at J, leaving 11 bases unmatched. This CDR3 region has 17 residues. In the original analysis: Reference gene primer amplification yielded estimated nucleated cell counts. Produced via immunoSEQ multiplex PCR; TCRdb's table is partial and in-frame only. From that table come the V and J calls and clone size; the DNA was used to work out D and trimming. The sample yields over 150,000 clones, over 60% seen once. This TCR was sampled from an elderly man with acute or convalescent COVID-19. Specimen: peripheral blood. The chain couples TRBV7-3 to TRBJ1-6, with 12 bases matching TRBD1. CDR3 protein: CASSSVGTGGQESPLHF. As DNA, the CDR3 is TGTGCCAGCAGCTCGGTAGGGACAGGGGGCCAAGAATCACCCCTCCACTTT.